The 8 T cell receptor beta chains reported below all come from one sample, sequenced in a study of shared clonotypes between healthy human individuals. Repertoires were generated with immunoSEQ multiplex PCR, while TCRdb's copy carries only in-frame clones and drops some. The sample records 1.6 million or so clones, 98% being singletons. Sequenced sample: naive CD4+ T cells sorted from blood. Subset: CD45RA+ positively selected. These receptors all come from a man aged 25-45 years in good health.

The J gene is TRBJ2-7, the V gene TRBV7-2, with D maybe TRBD1 (6 bases). V shed 4 bases and J shed 3 bases, with 19 bases lying between them. CDR3 length equals 16 residues. From germline, CDR1 is SGHTA and CDR2 FQGNSA. CDR3 loop: CASSSSMGAGGYEQYF. CDR3 DNA: TGTGCCAGCAGCTCCAGCATGGGGGCGGGTGGCTACGAGCAGTACTTC.

In its sample, this clone was seen once. The chain uses TRBV29-1 and TRBJ2-1; 12 bases map to TRBD2. The germline CDR1 and CDR2 sequences are SQVTM and ANQGSEA. Trimming cost V 6 bases and J 5 bases; bases outside gene matches: 11. This CDR3 comprises 16 residues. CDR3 in DNA: TGCAGCGTGCGAGGGACAGCTAGCGGGGGGGACAATGAGCAGTTCTTC. This gives the protein CSVRGTASGGDNEQFF.

For this clone: Distinct nucleotide sequences in the sample also encode this CDR3. J is TRBJ2-1 and V is TRBV6-5; D gene uncertain. Germline V gives CDR1 MNHEY, CDR2 SVGAGI. The ends were cut back, 2 bases at V and 7 bases at J, with 6 bases in the middle. The CDR3 has 12 amino acids. The CDR3 reads CASSYTGNEQFF. CDR3 nucleotide sequence: TGTGCCAGCAGTTACACCGGGAATGAGCAGTTCTTC.

The V gene is TRBV27, the J gene TRBJ2-7, with 8 bases identical to TRBD2. The length of the CDR3 is 15 residues. Trimming removed 7 bases from V and 2 bases from J; junction bases left unmatched: 10. Germline CDR1 is MNHEY and CDR2 is SMNVEV (reference sequence). CDR3 protein: CASKRRGVQAYEQYF. The CDR3 DNA reads as TGTGCCAGCAAGAGGCGGGGGGTACAGGCCTACGAGCAGTACTTC.

This chain joins TRBV29-1 and TRBJ1-2; TRBD1 is a possible D gene (5 bases). The CDR3 extends over 14 amino acids. The germline V gene encodes CDR1 SQVTM and CDR2 ANQGSEA. The V and J ends lost 5 bases and 0 bases respectively, with 13 bases between them. CDR3 sequence: CSVPSRDPNYGYTF. The DNA of the CDR3 is TGCAGCGTTCCTTCCAGGGATCCTAACTATGGCTACACCTTC.

The chain combines TRBV10-1 with TRBJ2-7; D may match TRBD1 or TRBD2 (5 bases each). V lost 2 bases, J lost 8 bases, and 19 bases lay in between. This CDR3 spans 15 amino acids. Germline V lookup: CDR1 WNHNN, CDR2 SYGVQD (reference sequence). CDR3: CASSEARDRPPQQYF. CDR3 sequence (DNA): TGCGCCAGCAGTGAGGCCCGGGACCGCCCTCCTCAGCAGTACTTC.

For this clone: The sample carries other DNA sequences with the same CDR3. The chain joins TRBV7-9 to TRBJ2-5; D gene uncertain. Trimming stripped 3 bases from V and 3 bases from J, with 5 bases between. CDR3 size: 12 residues. CDR1 is SEHNR, CDR2 FQNEAQ, per germline (reference sequence). The CDR3 nucleotides are TGTGCCAGCAGCTTGGCCGAAGAGACCCAGTACTTC. It is translated as CASSLAEETQYF. Full variable domain (outside the CDR3, taken from reference TRBV7-9 and TRBJ2-5): DTGVSQNPRHKITKRGQNVTFRCDPISEHNRLYWYRQTLGQGPEFLTYFQNEAQLEKSRLLSDRFSAERPKGSFSTLEIQRTEQGDSAMYLCASSLAEETQYFGPGTRLLVL.

V is TRBV6-1 and J is TRBJ2-1; TRBD1 matches at 7 bases. This CDR3 comprises 14 residues. Germline assignment: CDR1 MNHNS and CDR2 SASEGT. J gave up 8 bases and V 2 bases, and 6 bases lay outside the gene matches. CDR3 nucleotide sequence: TGTGCCAGCAGTGAACCCGCTACAGGGGATGAGCAGTTCTTC. It yields the protein CASSEPATGDEQFF.